Listed below are T cell receptor beta chains from one sample, sequenced in a study of T-cell memory formation after mild COVID-19. TCRdb re-called the 5' RACE reads through MiXCR, storing one row per CDR3 protein. The data contain more than 250,000 distinct CDR3 sequences, over 15% of them seen just once; the ten biggest clones take up 20% to 25%. The sequencing input was PBMCs or a T cell subset sorted from them (not recorded which). The receptors here all came from a man between 18 and 29 years old who had mild COVID-19 (a few samples of this study predate the infection). Cell type and time point are not known. Both conserved end residues are part of each CDR3. Each record gives: CDR3 length, clone size, V gene, J gene, D gene, CDR3 protein, CDR3 DNA. A D gene is named only where the DNA matches it firmly. Clone size, where shown, is once, few, many, or a class for clones that have expanded.

>11|NA|TRBV20-1|TRBJ2-3|NA
CSASWGDTQYF
TGCAGTGCTAGTTGGGGGGATACGCAGTATTTT
>16|NA|TRBV5-1|TRBJ2-5|TRBD2
CASSWTGTSGQETQYF
TGCGCCAGCAGCTGGACCGGGACTAGCGGACAAGAGACCCAGTACTTC
>14|few|TRBV9|TRBJ2-5|TRBD2
CASSFAGGTETQYF
TGTGCCAGCAGCTTCGCGGGGGGAACAGAGACCCAGTACTTC
>15|few|TRBV14|TRBJ1-2|TRBD1
CASSQDRTGWSGYTF
TGTGCCAGCAGCCAAGACAGGACAGGGTGGTCTGGCTACACCTTC
>13|few|TRBV18|TRBJ1-5|NA
CASSQQSNQPQHF
TGTGCCAGCTCTCAACAGTCCAATCAGCCCCAGCATTTT
>14|NA|TRBV6-1|TRBJ2-1|TRBD1
CASKTGTGDNEQFF
TGTGCCAGCAAAACCGGGACAGGGGACAATGAGCAGTTCTTC
>14|few|TRBV6-5|TRBJ2-3|NA
CASNRLSSTDTQYF
TGTGCCAGCAATCGGCTCTCTAGCACAGATACGCAGTATTTT
>16|NA|TRBV5-1|TRBJ1-6|TRBD1
CASSLPSGQGGSPLHF
TGCGCCAGCAGCTTACCGTCGGGACAGGGGGGATCACCCCTCCACTTT
>9|few|TRBV20-1|TRBJ2-1|NA
CSVGNEQFF
TGCAGTGTCGGCAATGAGCAGTTCTTC
>14|NA|TRBV10-3|TRBJ2-3|TRBD2
CAIWRGGLTDTQYF
TGTGCCATCTGGCGGGGGGGCCTTACAGATACGCAGTATTTT
>13|many|TRBV7-9|TRBJ2-1|NA
CASSPGRYNEQFF
TGTGCCAGCAGCCCGGGACGCTACAATGAGCAGTTCTTC
>15|NA|TRBV7-9|TRBJ1-2|NA
CASSLVLRQNYGYTF
TGTGCCAGCAGCTTAGTCCTCCGACAAAACTATGGCTACACCTTC
>15|NA|TRBV5-1|TRBJ1-2|NA
CASSLGGYREYGYTF
TGCGCCAGCAGCTTGGGCGGATACAGGGAGTATGGCTACACCTTC
>15|many|TRBV6-2/TRBV6-3|TRBJ1-1|NA
CASVEQSSWNTEAFF
TGTGCCAGCGTTGAGCAGAGCTCATGGAACACTGAAGCTTTCTTT
>14|NA|TRBV11-3|TRBJ2-1|NA
CASSPPGLSNEQFF
TGTGCCAGCAGCCCCCCCGGTCTTTCCAATGAGCAGTTCTTC
>15|NA|TRBV5-5|TRBJ1-5|NA
CASSAGLQPLQPQHF
TGTGCCAGCAGCGCGGGACTTCAACCTCTTCAGCCCCAGCATTTT
>15|NA|TRBV20-1|TRBJ2-5|NA
CSAREVRSSPWTQYF
TGCAGTGCTAGAGAAGTTCGATCCTCCCCTTGGACCCAGTACTTC
>12|NA|TRBV24-1|TRBJ1-1|NA
CATSAGGTEAFF
TGTGCCACCAGTGCGGGAGGGACTGAAGCTTTCTTT
>16|few|TRBV7-9|TRBJ2-3|NA
CASSSRLVMFTDTQYF
TGTGCCAGCAGCTCAAGACTAGTAATGTTCACAGATACGCAGTATTTT
>16|NA|TRBV7-8|TRBJ2-7|TRBD1
CASSPPLRTGGYEQYF
TGTGCCAGCAGCCCACCGCTAAGGACAGGGGGCTACGAGCAGTACTTC
>14|few|TRBV10-3|TRBJ1-1|TRBD1
CASQPITGGPEAFF
TGTGCCTCACAGCCGATAACAGGGGGCCCTGAAGCTTTCTTT
>12|NA|TRBV11-2|TRBJ1-1|NA
CASSTSSGRAFF
TGTGCCAGCAGCACATCATCGGGGCGCGCTTTCTTT
>18|NA|TRBV4-3|TRBJ1-4|NA
CASSQAPPPRASNEKLFF
TGCGCCAGCAGCCAAGCTCCCCCACCCCGGGCCTCTAATGAAAAACTGTTTTTT
>12|few|TRBV6-6|TRBJ2-3|NA
CASSPPGHTQYF
TGTGCCAGCAGTCCCCCTGGGCATACGCAGTATTTT
>14|NA|TRBV4-2|TRBJ1-5|NA
CASSQDGGHQPQHF
TGTGCCAGCAGCCAAGACGGCGGCCATCAGCCCCAGCATTTT
>14|NA|TRBV12-3/TRBV12-4|TRBJ2-6|NA
CASTHLSGANVLTF
TGTGCCAGCACTCACCTCTCTGGGGCCAACGTCCTGACTTTC
>13|few|TRBV6-5|TRBJ2-1|NA
CASSLPPSVEQFF
TGTGCCAGCAGTTTGCCTCCTTCAGTTGAGCAGTTCTTC
>13|NA|TRBV4-3|TRBJ1-1|NA
CASSLRGVTEAFF
TGCGCCAGCAGCCTCCGAGGAGTCACTGAAGCTTTCTTT
>23|NA|TRBV7-3|TRBJ1-1|NA
CASSQRGIRTLRKSPHMNTEAFF
TGTGCCAGCAGCCAGAGGGGTATTCGTACCCTTCGTAAATCGCCCCACATGAACACTGAAGCTTTCTTT
>15|few|TRBV5-1|TRBJ2-1|NA
CASSLSRLTYNEQFF
TGCGCCAGCAGCTTGAGCAGGCTAACCTACAATGAGCAGTTCTTC
>16|few|TRBV7-2|TRBJ2-1|TRBD2
CASSWRGLAGVYEQFF
TGTGCCAGCAGCTGGAGGGGCCTAGCGGGGGTCTATGAGCAGTTCTTC
>17|many|TRBV4-3|TRBJ2-3|NA
CASSQGRDRRRGDTQYF
TGCGCCAGCAGCCAGGGTAGGGACCGTCGGAGGGGAGATACGCAGTATTTT
>13|few|TRBV6-1|TRBJ2-5|NA
CASIRVRGETQYF
TGTGCCAGCATCAGGGTTCGGGGAGAGACCCAGTACTTC
>15|NA|TRBV6-2/TRBV6-3|TRBJ2-3|TRBD1
CASSYPLDRPDTQYF
TGTGCCAGCAGTTACCCTCTGGACAGGCCAGATACGCAGTATTTT
>15|NA|TRBV6-4|TRBJ2-6|NA
CASSEASAGANVLTF
TGTGCCAGCAGTGAAGCCAGTGCTGGGGCCAACGTCCTGACTTTC
>13|NA|TRBV5-1|TRBJ2-5|NA
CASSPPRAETQYF
TGCGCCAGCAGCCCGCCGAGGGCTGAGACCCAGTACTTC
>16|NA|TRBV11-2|TRBJ2-1|TRBD1
CASSWDRDRGRTEQFF
TGTGCCAGCAGCTGGGACCGGGACAGGGGGCGGACTGAGCAGTTCTTC
>14|NA|TRBV7-6|TRBJ1-5|NA
CASSLGATDQPQHF
TGTGCCAGCAGCTTAGGTGCTACGGATCAGCCCCAGCATTTT
>19|few|TRBV4-1|TRBJ1-2|TRBD1
CASSQYQGALADRIYGYTF
TGCGCCAGCAGCCAGTACCAGGGGGCTCTCGCCGACCGTATCTATGGCTACACCTTC
>15|few|TRBV15|TRBJ2-1|TRBD2
CATAGSSGALNEQFF
TGTGCCACGGCCGGGTCTAGCGGGGCACTCAATGAGCAGTTCTTC
>15|few|TRBV3-1|TRBJ2-5|NA
CASSQDRLEGETQYF
TGTGCCAGCAGCCAAGATCGCCTAGAAGGGGAGACCCAGTACTTC
>17|NA|TRBV9|TRBJ2-5|NA
CASSVGGAGLGQETQYF
TGTGCCAGCAGCGTAGGGGGGGCGGGATTAGGACAAGAGACCCAGTACTTC